This entry lists 16 T cell receptor beta chains sequenced from one sample in a study of T cells of healthy individuals. TCRdb called the 5' RACE reads again in MiXCR, with one record for every CDR3 protein. Among fewer than 90,000 distinct CDR3 sequences listed, around 5.1% were seen once. The receptors originated from a female donor in good health.

This clonotype has a count of ten or more. The chain links TRBV4-2 to TRBJ2-2; tentative D call: TRBD1 (7 bases). Germline V gene data show CDR1 as LGHNA and CDR2 as YNFKEQ. The CDR3 sequence is 14 residues long. V lost 4 bases and J lost 4, with 10 bases in between. CDR3 sequence: CASSLQGGTGELFF. CDR3 DNA: TGTGCCAGCAGCCTCCAGGGGGGCACCGGGGAGCTGTTTTTT.

This clonotype was observed at least ten times. V and J are TRBV6-4 and TRBJ1-2; D may be TRBD1 (5 bases). This CDR3 contains 14 residues. The V end was cut by 6 bases, the J end by 4 bases, with 15 bases between. Germline V gene lookup returns CDR1 MRHNA and CDR2 SNTAGT. CDR3 sequence: CASRTNSGGYGYTF. CDR3 in DNA: TGTGCCAGCAGAACTAATTCCGGGGGCTATGGCTACACCTTC.

This clonotype was recorded at least ten times. The chain employs TRBV12-3 or TRBV12-4 and TRBJ2-1, with D perhaps TRBD1 or TRBD2 (5 bases each). V was pared by 4 bases and J by 5 bases, with 12 bases between. The CDR3 has 14 amino acids. The CDR3 loop reads CASSWIGGNNEQFF. CDR3 bases: TGTGCCAGCAGTTGGATTGGGGGAAACAATGAGCAGTTCTTC.

This clonotype was detected a few times. This chain joins TRBV7-8 and TRBJ1-4; D may be TRBD1 (6 bases). CDR1 SGHVS and CDR2 FQNEAQ come from the germline V gene. V gave up 2 bases and J gave up 7 bases, with 17 bases separating them. This CDR3 contains 16 residues. The CDR3 sequence: CASSLPGARRGEKLFF. Written as DNA, the CDR3 is TGTGCCAGCAGCTTACCAGGGGCCCGCCGAGGTGAAAAACTGTTTTTT.

This clonotype was observed many times. The gene calls are TRBV4-3 and TRBJ1-5, with TRBD1 as a possible D gene (5 bases). The CDR3 consists of 14 residues. CDR1 is LGHNA, CDR2 YSLEER, per germline. The ends were cut back, 3 bases at V and 7 bases at J, with 13 bases in the middle. The CDR3 protein is CASSQAGSGQPQHF. CDR3 nucleotides: TGCGCCAGCAGCCAGGCAGGGAGCGGGCAGCCCCAGCATTTT.

This clonotype occurred many times. The rearrangement links TRBV7-2 to TRBJ2-3; D might be TRBD1 (6 bases). The germline V gene encodes CDR1 SGHTA and CDR2 FQGNSA. Between the trimmed V and J ends, which lost 6 bases and 5 bases, there was a span of 18 bases. There are 15 residues in the CDR3. CDR3 coding DNA: TGTGCCAGCAGAGCAACAGGGTTTTCGGTAGATACGCAGTATTTT. Translation gives CASRATGFSVDTQYF.

This clonotype was seen ten or more times. DNA of the CDR3: TGTGCCAGCAGCCCACATATGGACTCTGGGGCCAACGTCCTGACTTTC. As protein: CASSPHMDSGANVLTF. The chain couples TRBV6-5 to TRBJ2-6; no clear D gene. The length of the CDR3 is 16 residues. V shed 6 bases and J shed 0 bases, with 12 bases lying between them. Germline-derived CDR1 and CDR2 are MNHEY and SVGAGI.

This clonotype was detected once. The CDR3 protein is CSDDDTDTEAFF. The CDR3 DNA follows: TGCAGCGATGATGACACCGACACTGAAGCTTTCTTT. V gene TRBV29-1 combines with J gene TRBJ1-1; D unresolved. Trimming took off 7 bases at V and 3 bases at J, with 12 bases between the two ends. Looked up from germline, CDR1 is SQVTM and CDR2 is ANQGSEA. CDR3 length: 12 amino acids.

This clonotype was seen at least ten times. The chain joins TRBV27 to TRBJ2-7; D might be TRBD2 (5 bases). Trimming left V 9 bases short and J 0 bases short, with 15 bases between. The CDR3 contains 14 residues. CDR1 and CDR2 (germline): MNHEY, SMNVEV (reference sequence). CDR3: CASTPDSSSYEQYF. In DNA, the CDR3 is TGTGCCAGTACCCCGGACTCAAGCTCCTACGAGCAGTACTTC.

The rearrangement uses TRBV19 and TRBJ2-6; D is ambiguous. This CDR3 is built from 19 residues. Deletions cut 3 bases from V and 0 bases from J, with 18 bases between. CDR1 and CDR2 (germline): LNHDA, SQIVND (reference sequence). CDR3 in amino acids: CASSIRGIGPGSGANVLTF. CDR3 DNA: TGTGCCAGTAGTATCCGTGGAATAGGTCCTGGCTCTGGGGCCAACGTCCTGACTTTC.

This clonotype was observed at least ten times. This chain joins TRBV4-1 and TRBJ1-2; TRBD1 might be the D (6 bases). Germline values: CDR1 MGHRA, CDR2 YSYEKL. Deletions cut 1 base from V and 2 bases from J, with 14 bases between. This CDR3 contains 16 residues. The CDR3 region has the DNA TGCGCCAGCAGCCAAGGGGACAATCGACGCAACTATGGCTACACCTTC. This translates into CASSQGDNRRNYGYTF.

This clonotype showed up many times. This rearrangement joins TRBV29-1 to TRBJ2-2; no clear D gene. Between the trimmed V and J ends, which lost 4 bases and 0 bases, there was a span of 15 bases. The CDR3 contains 16 residues. CDR1 and CDR2 from the germline V gene are SQVTM and ANQGSEA. The CDR3 sequence: CSVVFAALANTGELFF. In nucleotides, the CDR3 is TGCAGCGTTGTCTTTGCGGCCCTCGCGAACACCGGGGAGCTGTTTTTT.

This clonotype was seen repeatedly, ten times or more. V and J are TRBV20-1 and TRBJ1-1; tentatively, D is TRBD1 (5 bases). Germline-derived CDR1 and CDR2 are DFQATT and SNEGSKA (reference sequence). CDR3 length equals 17 residues. V lost 0 bases, J lost 5 bases, and 22 bases lay in between. The CDR3 DNA reads as TGCAGTGCTAGAGATCATAGCACCCCACGGGGGAGGACTGAAGCTTTCTTT. This sequence encodes CSARDHSTPRGRTEAFF.

This clonotype was seen repeatedly, ten times or more. This chain connects TRBV7-9 to TRBJ2-1; 8 bases are a match to TRBD2. The CDR3 loop spans 18 amino acids. With 2 bases clipped from V and 6 bases from J, the junction kept 15 bases outside the gene matches. Germline CDR1 and CDR2: SEHNR and FQNEAQ (reference sequence). CDR3 nucleotides: TGTGCCAGCAGCTTATACGGACTAGCTCTGACTGGGGGCAATGAGCAGTTCTTC. It yields the protein CASSLYGLALTGGNEQFF.

This clonotype was detected many times. This chain uses TRBV19 with TRBJ2-3; D ambiguous. Germline values: CDR1 LNHDA, CDR2 SQIVND (reference sequence). With 7 bases removed from V and 1 base from J, the gap between germline ends came to 15 bases. CDR3 length: 15 amino acids. The CDR3 nucleotides read TGTGCCAGTACCTCTACCGCGATCCGCACAGATACGCAGTATTTT. Amino acids: CASTSTAIRTDTQYF. The whole variable domain, remainder taken from reference TRBV19 and TRBJ2-3, is DGGITQSPKYLFRKEGQNVTLSCEQNLNHDAMYWYRQDPGQGLRLIYYSQIVNDFQKGDIAEGYSVSREKKESFPLTVTSAQKNPTAFYLCASTSTAIRTDTQYFGPGTRLTVL.

This clonotype was observed a handful of times. The chain is built from TRBV7-9 and TRBJ1-4, with D unresolved. The V end lost 4 bases, the J end lost 5 bases, and 14 bases lay between the germline ends. Per the germline V gene, CDR1 is SEHNR and CDR2 is FQNEAQ (reference sequence). The CDR3 covers 15 residues. Here the CDR3 reads CASSSPVSGNEKLFF. Written as DNA, the CDR3 is TGTGCCAGCAGCTCTCCTGTCTCAGGAAATGAAAAACTGTTTTTT.